This entry lists 19 T cell receptor beta chains sequenced from one sample in a study of blood T cell repertoires in COVID-19. Clones were sequenced by immunoSEQ multiplex PCR, and TCRdb holds only the in-frame ones, with some missing. The sample holds about 180,000 clones, around 85% seen once. Sequencing input: peripheral blood. The receptor set was obtained from a man aged 45 to 65 with active or convalescent COVID-19.

This clone was found once. The V and J genes are TRBV5-1 and TRBJ2-2; perhaps TRBD1 as D (6 bases). This CDR3 has 16 residues. The germline gives CDR1 SGHRS, CDR2 YFSETQ. Trimming removed 1 base from V and 1 base from J, with 11 bases in between. CDR3 coding DNA: TGCGCCAGCAGCTTGTTCCAGGGGATGAACACCGGGGAGCTGTTTTTT. Translating gives CASSLFQGMNTGELFF. The whole variable domain, remainder taken from reference TRBV5-1 and TRBJ2-2, is KAGVTQTPRYLIKTRGQQVTLSCSPISGHRSVSWYQQTPGQGLQFLFEYFSETQRNKGNFPGRFSGRQFSNSRSEMNVSTLELGDSALYLCASSLFQGMNTGELFFGEGSRLTVL.

V gene TRBV5-1 combines with J gene TRBJ1-1; D is unresolved. The CDR3 runs to 15 residues. V lost 3 bases, J lost 5 bases, and 17 bases lay in between. CDR1 SGHRS and CDR2 YFSETQ come from the germline V gene. The CDR3 DNA reads as TGCGCCAGCAGCTCCGCAGGAAGTCTTGGTACTGAAGCTTTCTTT. Translating gives CASSSAGSLGTEAFF.

The gene calls are TRBV11-2 and TRBJ1-2, with TRBD1 matching 9 bases. The V and J ends lost 5 bases and 2 bases, in that order; junction bases with no gene match: 3. This CDR3 spans 14 amino acids. CDR1 SGHAT and CDR2 FQNNGV come from the germline V gene. The CDR3: CASSRGQGNYGYTF. The DNA for the CDR3 is TGTGCCAGCAGCCGGGGACAGGGAAACTATGGCTACACCTTC.

This clone turned up a few times. The rearrangement joins TRBV27 to TRBJ1-2; TRBD1 is a possible D gene (6 bases). The CDR3 has 13 amino acids. Trimming stripped 5 bases from V and 1 base from J, with 8 bases between. Germline V gene data show CDR1 as MNHEY and CDR2 as SMNVEV (reference sequence). CDR3 nucleotide sequence: TGTGCCAGCAGTCTCAGGGGTAACTATGGCTACACCTTC. This translates into CASSLRGNYGYTF.

This clone was observed once. The gene calls are TRBV6-6 and TRBJ2-5; D is perhaps TRBD1 (6 bases). Germline V gene sequence: CDR1 MNHNY, CDR2 SVGAGI (reference sequence). There are 15 residues in the CDR3. The germline V and J ends were trimmed by 6 bases and 5 bases, with 19 bases remaining between them. DNA of the CDR3: TGTGCCAGCAGCCCTCCAGGGGCAGTTGCCGAGACCCAGTACTTC. Protein product: CASSPPGAVAETQYF.

The CDR3 here is CAISGGVGRETQETQYF. The DNA of the CDR3 is TGTGCCATCAGTGGGGGGGTTGGCCGGGAGACACAAGAGACCCAGTACTTC. This rearrangement joins TRBV10-3 to TRBJ2-5, with TRBD2 as a possible D gene (6 bases). Trimming removed 4 bases from V and 2 bases from J, with 20 bases in between. Looked up from germline, CDR1 is ENHRY and CDR2 is SYGVKD. The CDR3 length is 17 residues.

V gene TRBV5-1 combines with J gene TRBJ2-3, with TRBD2 as a possible D gene (5 bases). V lost 5 bases and J 6 bases, leaving 16 bases between the germline ends. Germline CDR1 and CDR2: SGHRS and YFSETQ. The CDR3 length is 14 residues. The CDR3 region is CASRGSPVTDTQYF. DNA of the CDR3: TGCGCCAGCAGGGGGAGCCCAGTCACCGATACGCAGTATTTT.

V gene TRBV19 combines with J gene TRBJ1-2; D is possibly TRBD1 (5 bases). Germline CDR1 LNHDA, CDR2 SQIVND (reference sequence). V lost 3 bases, J lost 7 bases, and 12 bases lay in between. The length of the CDR3 is 13 residues. The CDR3 protein is CASSIVGRSGYTF. The CDR3 DNA follows: TGTGCCAGTAGTATTGTGGGGCGAAGTGGCTACACCTTC.

This clone was found a few times. The V and J genes are TRBV3-1 (or the pseudogene TRBV3-2) and TRBJ1-6; TRBD1 aligns across 8 bases. Trimming took 0 bases from V and 6 from J; bases not matched to a gene: 7. CDR3 length: 17 residues. Germline CDR1 LGHDT, CDR2 YNNKEL (reference sequence). The CDR3 DNA sequence: TGTGCCAGCAGCCAAGATCTCTTGGACAGGGCTAATTCACCCCTCCACTTT. Protein product: CASSQDLLDRANSPLHF.

This rearrangement joins TRBV27 to TRBJ1-1; TRBD1 aligns across 7 bases. The CDR3 is 18 residues long. The germline gives CDR1 MNHEY, CDR2 SMNVEV (reference sequence). Trimming took 0 bases from V and 4 from J; bases not matched to a gene: 14. For the CDR3, the DNA is TGTGCCAGCAGTTTATCATTTTTAAGGGGGCGAGGAAGCACTGAAGCTTTCTTT. Encoded protein: CASSLSFLRGRGSTEAFF.

The chain recombines TRBV30 with TRBJ2-2; TRBD2 agrees at 7 bases. Trimming cost V 0 bases and J 6 bases; bases outside gene matches: 13. CDR3 size: 17 residues. From germline, CDR1 is GTSNPN and CDR2 SVGIG (reference sequence). CDR3 in amino acids: CAWSVGVSGGIPGELFF. CDR3 DNA sequence: TGTGCCTGGAGTGTGGGAGTGTCGGGGGGAATACCCGGGGAGCTGTTTTTT.

This clone was counted only a few times. The genes are TRBV19 and TRBJ1-5; 7 bases agree with TRBD1. The CDR3 is made up of 15 amino acids. The V gene end was trimmed by 8 bases and the J gene end by 0 bases; junction bases not matched to a gene: 7. Germline V CDR1 and CDR2: LNHDA, SQIVND (reference sequence). The CDR3 region is CASVDRSYSNQPQHF. The DNA of the CDR3 is TGTGCCAGTGTGGACAGGAGTTATAGCAATCAGCCCCAGCATTTT.

The chain is built from TRBV18 and TRBJ2-7; maybe TRBD2 (6 bases). The germline V gene encodes CDR1 KGHSH and CDR2 LQKENI. With 0 bases removed from V and 1 base from J, the gap between germline ends came to 10 bases. CDR3 length: 15 amino acids. As DNA, the CDR3 is TGTGCCAGCTCACCACCGGGACTGACTTCCTACGAGCAGTACTTC. This sequence encodes CASSPPGLTSYEQYF.

The J gene is TRBJ2-3, the V gene TRBV6-2 or TRBV6-3; 11 nucleotides line up with TRBD2. The CDR3 consists of 15 residues. V was pared by 5 bases and J by 5 bases, with 6 bases of the junction left unmatched. Germline V lookup: CDR1 MNHEY, CDR2 SVGEGT. The CDR3 loop is CASSPRLAGKDTQYF. DNA for the CDR3: TGTGCCAGCAGTCCGCGACTAGCGGGAAAAGATACGCAGTATTTT.

This chain connects TRBV6-2 or TRBV6-3 to TRBJ2-1; TRBD2 matches at 15 bases. The CDR3 has 16 amino acids. The germline CDR1 and CDR2 sequences are MNHEY and SVGEGT. J lost 2 bases, V lost 6 bases, and 2 bases had no gene match. The CDR3 protein is CASSRTSGGAYNEQFF. In nucleotides, the CDR3 is TGTGCCAGCAGCCGGACTAGCGGGGGGGCCTACAATGAGCAGTTCTTC.

This clone was detected once. This chain uses TRBV3-1 (or the pseudogene TRBV3-2) with TRBJ2-2; 9 bases align to TRBD2. With V trimmed by 0 bases and J by 3 bases, 5 bases remained unmatched. Germline V gene sequence: CDR1 LGHDT, CDR2 YNNKEL (reference sequence). The CDR3 loop spans 17 amino acids. CDR3 DNA: TGTGCCAGCAGCCAAGATAGCCTAGCGGGGTACACCGGGGAGCTGTTTTTT. This gives the protein CASSQDSLAGYTGELFF.

The rearrangement links TRBV9 to TRBJ1-5; D possibly corresponds to TRBD1 (5 bases). The CDR3 is 15 amino acids. V was clipped by 2 bases and J by 0 bases, with 9 bases between them. Looked up from germline, CDR1 is SGDLS and CDR2 is YYNGEE. The CDR3 sequence: CASSVTDSSNQPQHF. In DNA form, the CDR3 reads TGTGCCAGCAGCGTCACCGACAGTAGCAATCAGCCCCAGCATTTT.

The chain joins TRBV7-3 to TRBJ2-3; TRBD1 is a possible D gene (5 bases). The CDR3 sequence is 15 residues long. The ends were cut back, 1 base at V and 6 bases at J, with 14 bases in the middle. Germline lookup yields CDR1 SGHTA and CDR2 FQGTGA. As DNA, the CDR3 is TGTGCCAGCAGCTTAAGACAGCCCGAGGACGATACGCAGTATTTT. It codes for CASSLRQPEDDTQYF.

V is TRBV6-5 and J is TRBJ2-3, with 8 bases fitting TRBD2. The CDR3 is 15 amino acids. Germline CDR1 and CDR2: MNHEY and SVGAGI. V gave up 2 bases and J gave up 0 bases; unmatched junction bases: 1. The CDR3 sequence: CASSYERGSTDTQYF. For the CDR3, the DNA is TGTGCCAGCAGTTACGAGCGGGGGAGCACAGATACGCAGTATTTT.